This T cell receptor beta chain was sequenced for a study of identical twins. cDNA molecules carried unique molecular identifiers, and template switching added a universal primer site. From the 5' RACE reads, TCRdb called clonotypes with MiXCR, one entry per CDR3 protein. The sample gives 690,000 or so distinct CDR3 sequences, around 8.3% of which show up once; 0.98% is in the top ten. Germline CDR1 is SQVTM and CDR2 is ANQGSEA. The V and J ends lost 6 bases and 0 bases, in that order; junction bases with no gene match: 20. CDR3 length: 19 residues. This sample was shared with a second study, whose subject was yellow fever vaccine responses in identical twins.

The V gene is TRBV29-1, the J gene TRBJ1-1; 9 nucleotides line up with TRBD1. The TCR sequence derives from a young woman in good health. The sequenced material came from PBMCs. The DNA of the CDR3 is TGCAGCGTCGCAGACGGGACAGGGAGGTCGGAAAATATGAACACTGAAGCTTTCTTT. Its protein is CSVADGTGRSENMNTEAFF.